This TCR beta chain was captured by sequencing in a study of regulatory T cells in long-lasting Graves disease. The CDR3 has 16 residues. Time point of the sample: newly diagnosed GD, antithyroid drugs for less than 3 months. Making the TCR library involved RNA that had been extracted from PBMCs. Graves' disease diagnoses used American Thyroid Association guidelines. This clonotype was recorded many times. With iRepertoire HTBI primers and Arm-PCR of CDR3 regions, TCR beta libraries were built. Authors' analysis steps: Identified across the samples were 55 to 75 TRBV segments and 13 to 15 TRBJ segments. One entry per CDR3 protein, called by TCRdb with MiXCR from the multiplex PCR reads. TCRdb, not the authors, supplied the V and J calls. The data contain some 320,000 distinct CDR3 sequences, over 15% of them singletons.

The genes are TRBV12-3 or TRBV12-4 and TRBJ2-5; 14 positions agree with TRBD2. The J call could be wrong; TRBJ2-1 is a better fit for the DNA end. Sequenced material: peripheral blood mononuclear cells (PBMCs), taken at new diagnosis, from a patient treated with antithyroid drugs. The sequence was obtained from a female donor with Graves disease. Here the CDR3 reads CASSLTSGRGNSEQFF. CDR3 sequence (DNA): TGTGCCAGCAGCCTGACTAGCGGGAGGGGTAACAGTGAGCAGTTCTTC.